The clone carrying this T cell receptor (beta chain) was counted at least ten times. Its antigen is not identified. The CDR3 covers 14 residues. CDR1 is LNHDA, CDR2 SQIVND, per germline (reference sequence). Between the trimmed V and J ends, which lost 5 bases and 5 bases, there was a span of 15 bases. This sample stems from a study of cytomegalovirus exposure and HLA in healthy donors. Overall study: Among the 370 or so donors who were genotyped, around 77% fell in the genetic ancestry cluster that is associated with self-reported Caucasian donors. Study-level findings and limits: In vitro experiments confirmed that three CMV-associated chains were specific for CMV antigens. DRB1 had the most TCR associations and HLA-C the fewest, a later analysis found, with rates varying by HLA locus. Using a false discovery rate of 0.05, a later analysis showed that 15,000 to 20,000 TCR beta sequences were associated with HLA alleles.

PCR was performed using 60 Vbeta and 13 Jbeta primers. Sequencing was performed with immunoSEQ multiplex PCR; in TCRdb, only in-frame clones are kept and a portion is missing. The sample yields over 80,000 clones, roughly four fifths seen once. The chain uses TRBV19 and TRBJ1-2; possibly TRBD1 for D (6 bases). The sequence came from a man aged 35-49 years in good health and CMV-seronegative. Sequences were obtained from PBMCs. In DNA, the CDR3 is TGTGCCAGTAGTGCCAGGGACACGTTATATGGCTACACCTTC. This codes for CASSARDTLYGYTF.